The T cell receptor beta chain described here comes from a study of cytomegalovirus exposure and HLA in healthy donors. Regarding the study as a whole: Most TCR sequences showed up rarely, but some public TCRs showed up in many donors. A few of the chains that were CMV-associated were confirmed in vitro to be specific for CMV antigens. The classifier reportedly diagnosed cytomegalovirus status with high sensitivity and specificity.

From the roughly 110-subject validation cohort, which was separate from the roughly 620-subject first cohort, the donors were drawn. The germline V gene encodes CDR1 MGHRA and CDR2 YSYEKL. The CDR3 runs 14 residues. V was shortened by 2 bases and J by 3 bases, with 7 bases between the two germline ends. Details on this clone: Its antigen is not identified.

Clones were read by immunoSEQ multiplex PCR, and TCRdb kept only the in-frame ones, dropping some. In the table there are roughly 65,000 clones, over 90% of which are singletons. The material sequenced was PBMCs. The genes are TRBV4-1 and TRBJ2-2; D is unclear. The receptor was derived from a man aged 18-30 years in good health and CMV-seropositive. The CDR3 here is CASSQIRDTGELFF. The CDR3 coding sequence is TGCGCCAGCAGCCAAATACGGGACACCGGGGAGCTGTTTTTT.